The next 9 T cell receptor beta chains were all read from a single sample in a study of T cell changes during pregnancy in multiple sclerosis. The data were produced by immunoSEQ multiplex PCR, yet TCRdb's version contains in-frame clones alone and is incomplete. The sample has 90,000 to 150,000 clones, approximately 94% seen once. Here the sequenced sample was peripheral blood, taken before pregnancy. The origin of the receptors is a female donor with multiple sclerosis, enrolled in a pregnancy study.

The rearrangement uses TRBV7-2 and TRBJ2-1, with 9 bases lining up with TRBD1. Germline lookup yields CDR1 SGHTA and CDR2 FQGNSA. V dropped 3 bases and J dropped 4; count of bases not matched to a gene: 4. The CDR3 has 15 residues. This CDR3 reads CASSLDRGRYNEQFF. The CDR3 DNA sequence: TGTGCCAGCAGCTTGGACAGGGGAAGATACAATGAGCAGTTCTTC.

This chain uses TRBV11-2 with TRBJ2-7; TRBD1 agrees at 7 bases. This CDR3 has 14 residues. V shed 1 base, J shed 2 bases, and the junction held 2 bases outside the gene matches. Germline V CDR1 and CDR2: SGHAT, FQNNGV. The CDR3: CASSLGTGTYEQYF. In nucleotides, the CDR3 is TGTGCCAGCAGCTTAGGGACAGGAACCTACGAGCAGTACTTC.

J is TRBJ1-6 and V is TRBV7-6, with a tentative D call TRBD1 (5 bases). CDR3 size: 14 residues. Per the germline V gene, CDR1 is SGHVS and CDR2 is FNYEAQ. V shed 4 bases and J shed 7 bases, with 11 bases lying between them. The CDR3 loop is CASSYRTLNSPLHF. DNA of the CDR3: TGTGCCAGCAGCTACAGGACATTAAATTCACCCCTCCACTTT.

Here the CDR3 DNA reads TGTGCCTGGAGTCCAGACTTTGCTCCTAACTATGGCTACACCTTC. The encoded protein is CAWSPDFAPNYGYTF. This chain connects TRBV30 to TRBJ1-2; the D is unclear. CDR3 length: 15 residues. V was trimmed by 2 bases and J by 0 bases, leaving 13 bases between them. Germline values: CDR1 GTSNPN, CDR2 SVGIG (reference sequence).

Only one count was recorded for this clone. The chain couples TRBV4-1 to TRBJ2-7; D might be TRBD1 (6 bases). The CDR3 runs to 14 residues. The germline CDR1 and CDR2 sequences are MGHRA and YSYEKL. V lost 4 bases to trimming and J lost 3 bases, with 13 bases between them. CDR3 loop: CASSLGTIGYEQYF. CDR3 nucleotide sequence: TGCGCCAGCAGCCTCGGGACAATAGGCTACGAGCAGTACTTC.

This clone has more than one count but fewer than ten. This rearrangement joins TRBV30 to TRBJ1-1; D may be TRBD1 (5 bases). The CDR3 length is 13 residues. V was cut by 2 bases and J by 2 bases, with 9 bases left in between. Germline V CDR1 and CDR2: GTSNPN, SVGIG (reference sequence). The CDR3 DNA reads TGTGCCTGGAGTCCAGGGATTAACACTGAAGCTTTCTTT. Its protein is CAWSPGINTEAFF.

This chain joins TRBV11-2 and TRBJ1-5; D might be TRBD1 (6 bases). CDR1 SGHAT and CDR2 FQNNGV come from the germline V gene. The CDR3 is 15 amino acids. The V and J ends lost 5 bases and 2 bases respectively, with 13 bases between them. The CDR3, as DNA: TGTGCCAGCAGCACGACAACAGGGCGCAATCAGCCCCAGCATTTT. Residues: CASSTTTGRNQPQHF.

The chain's CDR3 is CASSGGGAYKNIQYF. CDR3 coding DNA: TGTGCCAGCAGCGGGGGGGGAGCCTACAAAAACATTCAGTACTTC. The V and J genes are TRBV5-5 and TRBJ2-4, with 7 bases that match TRBD2. Trimming at V came to 4 bases and at J to 3 bases, leaving 7 bases not matched to a gene. This CDR3 spans 15 amino acids. Per germline, CDR1 SGHKS and CDR2 YYEKEE (reference sequence). The full variable domain, rest sourced from reference TRBV5-5 and TRBJ2-4, is DAGVTQSPTHLIKTRGQQVTLRCSPISGHKSVSWYQQVLGQGPQFIFQYYEKEERGRGNFPDRFSARQFPNYSSELNVNALLLGDSALYLCASSGGGAYKNIQYFGAGTRLSVL.

The V gene is TRBV2, the J gene TRBJ1-4; tentative D call: TRBD1 (5 bases). The germline V gene has CDR1 SNHLY and CDR2 FYNNEI. This CDR3 comprises 15 residues. The germline V and J ends were trimmed by 0 bases and 7 bases, with 12 bases remaining between them. The CDR3 region has the DNA TGTGCCAGCAGTGAAGCAGGGGTGAGAAGTGAAAAACTGTTTTTT. Amino acids: CASSEAGVRSEKLFF. Full variable domain (outside the CDR3, taken from reference TRBV2 and TRBJ1-4): EPEVTQTPSHQVTQMGQEVILRCVPISNHLYFYWYRQILGQKVEFLVSFYNNEISEKSEIFDDQFSVERPDGSNFTLKIRSTKLEDSAMYFCASSEAGVRSEKLFFGSGTQLSVL.